Listed here are 10 T cell receptor beta chains from one sample, sequenced in a study of neurological immune-mediated disorders. TCRdb passed the 5' RACE reads through MiXCR, listing each CDR3 protein once. The sample carries about 22,000 distinct CDR3 sequences, roughly a tenth recorded once. Sequencing used PBMCs. The receptor source for this set is a woman aged 60-75 years with HTLV-1-associated myelopathy (HAM/TSP).

This clonotype was recorded once. The J gene is TRBJ2-1, the V gene TRBV29-1; 13 bases match TRBD2. With V trimmed by 7 bases and J by 5 bases, 8 bases remained unmatched. CDR1 is SQVTM, CDR2 ANQGSEA, per germline. CDR3 length equals 15 residues. CDR3 region: CSATSGGALDNEQFF. CDR3 bases: TGCAGCGCCACTAGCGGGGGGGCTTTGGACAATGAGCAGTTCTTC.

The V and J genes are TRBV20-1 and TRBJ1-4; tentative D call: TRBD1 (5 bases). Between the trimmed V and J ends, which lost 6 bases and 2 bases, there was a span of 13 bases. CDR1 DFQATT and CDR2 SNEGSKA come from the germline V gene (reference sequence). The CDR3 extends over 14 amino acids. CDR3 in amino acids: CSAGGGRTNEKLFF. CDR3 sequence (DNA): TGCAGTGCCGGGGGGGGTAGGACTAATGAAAAACTGTTTTTT.

In its sample, this clonotype was seen many times. The V and J genes are TRBV20-1 and TRBJ1-4, with D perhaps TRBD1 (5 bases). With 1 base removed from V and 5 bases from J, the gap between germline ends came to 14 bases. CDR1 and CDR2 (germline): DFQATT, SNEGSKA (reference sequence). The CDR3 extends over 15 amino acids. The CDR3 reads CSARGGGAENEKLFF. The CDR3 coding sequence is TGCAGTGCTAGAGGAGGCGGGGCCGAAAATGAAAAACTGTTTTTT.

V and J are TRBV2 and TRBJ1-4; tentative D call: TRBD1 (5 bases). The CDR3 contains 14 residues. Per germline, CDR1 SNHLY and CDR2 FYNNEI. V lost 6 bases and J lost 8, with 16 bases in between. Here the CDR3 reads CASRRTDTGEKLFF. CDR3 bases: TGTGCCAGCAGGCGCACGGACACTGGCGAAAAACTGTTTTTT.

This clonotype has ten or more counts. This sequence joins TRBV5-1 and TRBJ1-1; D is unclear. The CDR3 is 14 amino acids. CDR1 and CDR2 (germline): SGHRS, YFSETQ. Trimming took 6 bases from V and 3 from J, leaving 15 bases between them. The CDR3 coding sequence is TGCGCCAGCACGCTTGGGGTTGCTTACACTGAAGCTTTCTTT. Translation gives CASTLGVAYTEAFF.

The table lists this clonotype with many counts. CDR3 DNA: TGTGCCAGCGGTATTGGGACAGGGGATAATTCACCCCTCCACTTT. This gives the protein CASGIGTGDNSPLHF. This sequence joins TRBV7-9 and TRBJ1-6; 10 bases match TRBD1. Germline lookup yields CDR1 SEHNR and CDR2 FQNEAQ (reference sequence). CDR3 length equals 15 residues. The junction had 6 bases not matched to a gene; V was cut back by 8 bases and J by 5 bases.

This clonotype was seen just once. Because the CDR3's place on the DNA is in doubt, the DNA is left out and the CDR3 is given as listed by TCRdb. The chain couples TRBV7-3 to TRBJ2-1; the tabulated D call, TRBD2, remains unverified against the DNA. Germline lookup yields CDR1 SGHTA and CDR2 FQGTGA. The CDR3 spans 21 residues, counting both ends. CDR3 amino acids: CASSFYICSARASGGYNEQFF.

This clonotype was detected many times. The V and J genes are TRBV12-3 or TRBV12-4 and TRBJ1-5, with D possibly being TRBD1 (5 bases). The CDR3 runs 14 residues. The V end lost 3 bases, the J end lost 7 bases, and 13 bases lay between the germline ends. In DNA form, the CDR3 reads TGTGCCAGCAGTTTTGGGGGAAATAGCCAGCCCCAGCATTTT. This codes for CASSFGGNSQPQHF.

This clonotype was recorded at least ten times. The chain carries TRBV15 and TRBJ1-2, with a tentative D call TRBD1 (5 bases). Germline V lookup: CDR1 LNHNV, CDR2 YYDKDF (reference sequence). The CDR3 length is 14 residues. V gave up 0 bases and J gave up 8 bases, with 13 bases separating them. CDR3 nucleotide sequence: TGTGCCACCAGCAGAGATCGCAGGGTAGAGGGCTACACCTTC. This encodes CATSRDRRVEGYTF.

This clonotype has just a few counts. The gene calls are TRBV2 and TRBJ2-7, with D hard to call. CDR1 SNHLY and CDR2 FYNNEI come from the germline V gene. V lost 4 bases, J lost 1 base, and 5 bases lay in between. This CDR3 is built from 12 residues. The CDR3 here is CASSGLSYEQYF. The CDR3 DNA sequence: TGTGCCAGCAGTGGACTTTCCTACGAGCAGTACTTC.